A single sample gave rise to the 10 T cell receptor beta chains below, sequenced in a study of T cells in Graves' hyperthyroidism and ophthalmopathy. Amplified TCR beta CDR3 regions came from RNA transcripts. A first-round RT-PCR of the TCR CDR3 used the HTBI primer set. TCRdb re-called the multiplex PCR reads through MiXCR, storing one row per CDR3 protein. The sample lists fewer than 450,000 distinct CDR3 sequences, about 18% occurring once. Sequenced sample: blood. All receptors come from a woman aged 25 to 45 with Graves' hyperthyroidism that later progressed to Graves' ophthalmopathy.

This clonotype appeared a few times. This chain connects TRBV18 to TRBJ2-5, with D tentatively TRBD2 (6 bases). V lost 4 bases to trimming and J lost 0 bases, with 6 bases between them. The CDR3 covers 13 residues. The germline CDR1 and CDR2 sequences are KGHSH and LQKENI. CDR3 sequence (DNA): TGTGCCAGCTCACGGGGGGACCAAGAGACCCAGTACTTC. It codes for CASSRGDQETQYF.

This clonotype was detected ten times or more. The chain is built from TRBV6-1 and TRBJ1-1, with a possible D match to TRBD1 (6 bases). Germline V gives CDR1 MNHNS, CDR2 SASEGT. Trimming stripped 8 bases from V and 1 base from J, with 23 bases between. CDR3 length equals 17 residues. CDR3: CASEGFGTGQSNTEAFF. Here the CDR3 DNA reads TGTGCCAGCGAAGGATTTGGGACCGGACAGTCGAACACTGAAGCTTTCTTT.

About this clonotype: The final CDR3 position lacks the conserved phenylalanine or tryptophan, pointing to a likely read error. The V gene is TRBV3-1, the J gene TRBJ1-1; D may be TRBD1 (5 bases). CDR1 and CDR2 from the germline V gene are LGHDT and YNNKEL (reference sequence). The CDR3 spans 15 residues. V was trimmed by 4 bases and J by 6 bases, leaving 18 bases between them. The chain's CDR3 is CASSPTPGISPEAFL. The CDR3 nucleotides are TGTGCCAGCAGCCCAACCCCAGGGATTTCCCCTGAAGCTTTCCTT.

This clonotype was seen repeatedly, ten times or more. This sequence joins TRBV7-8 and TRBJ2-3; D perhaps matches TRBD2 (7 bases). Trimming took 4 bases from V and 10 from J, leaving 15 bases between them. The CDR3 consists of 13 residues. Per the germline V gene, CDR1 is SGHVS and CDR2 is FQNEAQ. CDR3 protein: CASSYNREGAQYF. As DNA, the CDR3 is TGTGCCAGCAGCTATAACAGGGAGGGCGCGCAGTATTTT.

This clonotype was counted ten times or more. The chain joins TRBV24-1 to TRBJ1-4, with 7 bases lining up with TRBD1. Germline assignment: CDR1 KGHDR and CDR2 SFDVKD. The ends lost 4 bases at V and 5 bases at J; junction bases unmatched: 9. The CDR3 has 16 residues. CDR3 nucleotides: TGTGCCACCAGTGACCCCCTACCGGGACAGAATGAAAAACTGTTTTTT. Translating it yields CATSDPLPGQNEKLFF.

Many counts were recorded for this clonotype. V usage is TRBV2 and J usage is TRBJ1-2; TRBD1 aligns across 7 bases. This CDR3 region has 16 residues. Germline V gene lookup returns CDR1 SNHLY and CDR2 FYNNEI. Trimming removed 8 bases from V and 8 bases from J; junction bases left unmatched: 20. As DNA, the CDR3 is TGTGCCAGCCGCGCCATGACGGCAGGGGGATCGAGCGGCTACACCTTC. Its translation is CASRAMTAGGSSGYTF.

In this sample, this clonotype turned up many times. V usage is TRBV28 and J usage is TRBJ2-7; no firm D call. Germline values: CDR1 MDHEN, CDR2 SYDVKM. V was shortened by 3 bases and J by 6 bases, with 6 bases between the two germline ends. There are 11 residues in the CDR3. CDR3 bases: TGTGCCAGCAGTTTTAAGTTCGAGCAGTACTTC. This codes for CASSFKFEQYF.

The V gene is TRBV20-1, the J gene TRBJ1-5, with a possible D match to TRBD1 (5 bases). V shed 3 bases and J shed 7 bases, with 16 bases lying between them. The CDR3 spans 14 residues. Looked up from germline, CDR1 is DFQATT and CDR2 is SNEGSKA (reference sequence). CDR3: CSASSGSGGQPQHF. DNA for the CDR3: TGCAGTGCTAGCTCTGGCTCTGGGGGGCAGCCCCAGCATTTT.

This clonotype came up a few times. This chain connects TRBV6-2 or TRBV6-3 to TRBJ2-7; D remains ambiguous. Germline CDR1 is MNHEY and CDR2 is SVGEGT. CDR3 length equals 14 residues. Trimming removed 6 bases at V and 0 bases at J, with 12 bases between. DNA for the CDR3: TGTGCCAGCAGACACGGACGGAACTCCTACGAGCAGTACTTC. Translated: CASRHGRNSYEQYF.

Ten or more counts support this clonotype. The rearrangement joins TRBV28 to TRBJ1-3; D call uncertain. Trimming took 5 bases from V and 8 from J, leaving 10 bases between them. The CDR3 is 12 residues long. Germline CDR1 is MDHEN and CDR2 is SYDVKM. The CDR3 region is CASSKRADTIYF. Written as DNA, the CDR3 is TGTGCCAGCAGTAAGCGGGCCGACACCATATATTTT.